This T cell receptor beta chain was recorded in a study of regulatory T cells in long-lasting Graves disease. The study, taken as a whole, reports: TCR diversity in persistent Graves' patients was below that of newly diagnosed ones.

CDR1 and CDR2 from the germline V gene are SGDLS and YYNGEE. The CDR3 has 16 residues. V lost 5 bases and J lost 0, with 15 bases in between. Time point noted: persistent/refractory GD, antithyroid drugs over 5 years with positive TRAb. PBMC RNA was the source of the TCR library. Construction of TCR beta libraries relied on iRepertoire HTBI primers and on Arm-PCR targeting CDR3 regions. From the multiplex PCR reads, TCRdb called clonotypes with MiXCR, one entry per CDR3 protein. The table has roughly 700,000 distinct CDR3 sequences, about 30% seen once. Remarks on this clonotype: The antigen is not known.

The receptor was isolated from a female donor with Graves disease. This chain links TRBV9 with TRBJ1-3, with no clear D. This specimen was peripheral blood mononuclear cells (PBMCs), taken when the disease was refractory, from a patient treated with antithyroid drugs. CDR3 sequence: CASSLPDADSGNTIYF. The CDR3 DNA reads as TGTGCCAGCAGTCTCCCGGACGCGGACTCTGGAAACACCATATATTTT.